This T cell receptor beta chain was profiled in a study of OX40 agonist ivuxolimab in advanced cancers. Points from the study as a whole: Relative to CD4+ cells, CD8+ T cells on average had more expanded clones. Individuals who were partial responders at 0.1-3.0 mg/kg had clonal expansion that ranked among the lowest. By week 6 at 0.1 to 3.0 mg/kg, blood CD4+ and CD8+ T cells had expanded clonally.

The repertoire was sequenced with immunoSEQ multiplex PCR; TCRdb's copy has only in-frame clones and lacks some. The table shows approximately 46,000 clones, with roughly three quarters occurring only once. Comments on this clone: Its specificity is unknown.

The clonotype comes from an adult with an advanced solid tumor such as melanoma, head and neck, liver or kidney cancer. The specimen was CD4+ or CD8+ T cells sorted from blood, collected in a trial of the OX40 agonist ivuxolimab.

CDR3 in amino acids: CASSTLRSSYNEQFF. The DNA of the CDR3 is TGTGCCAGCAGCACCCTTAGGAGCTCCTACAATGAGCAGTTCTTC. J is TRBJ2-1 and V is TRBV21-1; the D call in the table, TRBD2, was not verified against the DNA. TRBV21-1 is classified as a pseudogene. This CDR3 region has 15 residues.